This TCR beta chain was profiled in a study of blood T cells in healthy people across ages. This CDR3 is 16 amino acids long. V dropped 3 bases and J dropped 6; count of bases not matched to a gene: 10. Germline loops: CDR1 SGHRS, CDR2 YFSETQ. This clonotype turned up a few times. A J-beta primer mix and a sample-barcoded 5' primer were used in a second PCR of about 7 to 12 cycles. TCRdb reanalysed the 5' RACE reads using MiXCR and keeps one entry per CDR3 protein. The sample has roughly 1,700,000 distinct CDR3 sequences, 28% seen once. The source of this sequence is a woman in her 30s in good health. The sequenced material came from blood. The chain uses TRBV5-1 and TRBJ2-2; 8 bases agree with TRBD1. For the CDR3, the DNA is TGCGCCAGCAGCTCGACTATGACAGGGGCGGCCGGGGAGCTGTTTTTT. This codes for CASSSTMTGAAGELFF.